These 18 T cell receptor beta chains were all obtained from the same sample, sequenced in a study of glioma-infiltrating T cells after dendritic cell vaccination. Sequenced by immunoSEQ multiplex PCR; TCRdb stores in-frame clones only, minus some. The data hold 100,000 or so clones, with just over 85% observed a single time. The material sequenced was blood, taken before dendritic cell vaccination. The receptors were sampled from a human donor with glioblastoma.

The V and J genes are TRBV28 and TRBJ2-7, with unresolved D. The germline gives CDR1 MDHEN, CDR2 SYDVKM. V was trimmed by 5 bases and J by 3 bases, leaving 11 bases between them. The CDR3 covers 13 residues. In DNA form, the CDR3 reads TGTGCCAGCAGTCTACTCCCCATCTACGAGCAGTACTTC. It encodes CASSLLPIYEQYF.

The chain has TRBV19 and TRBJ1-1; TRBD1 matches 8 bases. The length of the CDR3 is 16 residues. The germline CDR1 and CDR2 sequences are LNHDA and SQIVND (reference sequence). V shed 3 bases, J shed 0 bases, and the junction held 6 bases outside the gene matches. The CDR3 region is CASSIRTGSLNTEAFF. Written as DNA, the CDR3 is TGTGCCAGTAGTATTAGGACAGGGTCCCTGAACACTGAAGCTTTCTTT.

The sample holds a few counts of this clone. The CDR3 region is CASSVAGDTQYF. The DNA for the CDR3 is TGTGCCAGCAGCGTAGCGGGGGATACGCAGTATTTT. V usage is TRBV9 and J usage is TRBJ2-3; D perhaps matches TRBD2 (5 bases). Trimming left V 0 bases short and J 6 bases short, with 5 bases between. Per germline, CDR1 SGDLS and CDR2 YYNGEE. CDR3 size: 12 residues.

V gene TRBV6-5 combines with J gene TRBJ1-6, with D hard to call. Germline lookup yields CDR1 MNHEY and CDR2 SVGAGI. V was pared by 2 bases and J by 9 bases, with 14 bases between. The CDR3 has 15 amino acids. CDR3 region: CASSYLAQIGSPLHF. The CDR3, as DNA: TGTGCCAGCAGTTACCTCGCCCAAATCGGTTCACCCCTCCACTTT.

The rearrangement uses TRBV2 and TRBJ1-4, with 8 bases lining up with TRBD1. V gave up 6 bases and J gave up 8 bases; unmatched junction bases: 8. CDR3 size: 14 residues. Per the germline V gene, CDR1 is SNHLY and CDR2 is FYNNEI. CDR3 amino acids: CASRSTGEQEKLFF. CDR3 DNA: TGTGCCAGCAGGTCGACAGGGGAGCAAGAAAAACTGTTTTTT.

V usage is TRBV9 and J usage is TRBJ2-3, with TRBD1 identical over 7 bases. This CDR3 has 14 amino acids. V was pared by 5 bases and J by 4 bases, with 7 bases of the junction left unmatched. Germline V CDR1 and CDR2: SGDLS, YYNGEE. In DNA, the CDR3 is TGTGCCAGCAGTGTCCAGGGGGTTGCAGATACGCAGTATTTT. Translated, it gives CASSVQGVADTQYF. The entire variable domain, with the rest obtained from reference TRBV9 and TRBJ2-3, is as follows: DSGVTQTPKHLITATGQRVTLRCSPRSGDLSVYWYQQSLDQGLQFLIQYYNGEERAKGNILERFSAQQFPDLHSELNLSSLELGDSALYFCASSVQGVADTQYFGPGTRLTVL.

The V and J genes are TRBV9 and TRBJ2-1; 9 positions match TRBD2. J gave up 10 bases and V 1 base, and 9 bases lay outside the gene matches. Germline CDR1 reads SGDLS; CDR2 reads YYNGEE. This CDR3 comprises 15 residues. The CDR3 region has the DNA TGTGCCAGCAGCGTATTGGCGGGAGGGCCGAGGGAGCAGTTCTTC. Encoded protein: CASSVLAGGPREQFF.

The CDR3 loop is CASSPGIGGQPQHF. CDR3 sequence (DNA): TGTGCCAGCAGTCCGGGGATAGGAGGTCAGCCCCAGCATTTT. V gene TRBV28 combines with J gene TRBJ1-5, with unresolved D. This CDR3 is 14 amino acids long. The germline V and J ends were trimmed by 5 bases and 6 bases, with 14 bases remaining between them. Germline V gene data show CDR1 as MDHEN and CDR2 as SYDVKM.

The chain is built from TRBV19 and TRBJ1-2, with D possibly being TRBD1 (6 bases). The V end was cut by 3 bases, the J end by 0 bases, with 8 bases between. The CDR3 has 14 amino acids. Germline V gives CDR1 LNHDA, CDR2 SQIVND (reference sequence). CDR3 DNA sequence: TGTGCCAGTAGTATGACAGGATCTAACTATGGCTACACCTTC. It specifies CASSMTGSNYGYTF.

The chain combines TRBV7-6 with TRBJ2-3; D perhaps matches TRBD2 (6 bases). Germline CDR1 SGHVS, CDR2 FNYEAQ. CDR3 length: 15 amino acids. V gave up 5 bases and J gave up 2 bases, with 14 bases separating them. The DNA of the CDR3 is TGTGCCAGCAGCCGTAGGACTACGAACACAGATACGCAGTATTTT. Translating gives CASSRRTTNTDTQYF.

The count of this clone is one. The chain carries TRBV28 and TRBJ2-1, with unresolved D. Trimming left V 6 bases short and J 11 bases short, with 20 bases between. Germline V gene data show CDR1 as MDHEN and CDR2 as SYDVKM. This CDR3 is built from 14 residues. This CDR3 reads CASSNPPLGAQQFF. The CDR3 coding sequence is TGTGCCAGCAGCAATCCCCCCCTGGGCGCGCAGCAGTTCTTC.

The V gene is TRBV9, the J gene TRBJ2-1, with 10 bases fitting TRBD1. After removal of 3 bases from V and 8 bases from J, the junction contained 8 bases not matched to a gene. This CDR3 has 15 amino acids. In germline, CDR1 is SGDLS, CDR2 YYNGEE. CDR3 protein: CASSETGTGVDEQFF. The CDR3 DNA follows: TGTGCCAGCAGCGAAACCGGGACAGGGGTCGATGAGCAGTTCTTC.

This clone was observed a handful of times. The V call is TRBV29-1, the J call TRBJ1-4; D not resolved. The CDR3 totals 12 residues. Deletions cut 7 bases from V and 0 bases from J, with 6 bases between. Germline V gene lookup returns CDR1 SQVTM and CDR2 ANQGSEA. The CDR3 region is CSAGATNEKLFF. The CDR3 nucleotides read TGCAGCGCGGGTGCAACTAATGAAAAACTGTTTTTT. Full variable domain (outside the CDR3, taken from reference TRBV29-1 and TRBJ1-4): SAVISQKPSRDICQRGTSLTIQCQVDSQVTMMFWYRQQPGQSLTLIATANQGSEATYESGFVIDKFPISRPNLTFSTLTVSNMSPEDSSIYLCSAGATNEKLFFGSGTQLSVL.

V is TRBV9 and J is TRBJ1-2; D is possibly TRBD1 (6 bases). The germline CDR1 and CDR2 sequences are SGDLS and YYNGEE. This CDR3 comprises 13 residues. The ends were cut back, 5 bases at V and 7 bases at J, with 15 bases in the middle. CDR3 bases: TGTGCCAGCAGTGATACAGGGTTTGTTGGCTACACCTTC. Amino acid sequence: CASSDTGFVGYTF.

The genes are TRBV7-3 and TRBJ1-6, with 8 bases matching TRBD1. The CDR3 length is 15 residues. V gave up 3 bases and J gave up 6 bases; unmatched junction bases: 4. Germline-derived CDR1 and CDR2 are SGHTA and FQGTGA. CDR3 loop: CASSFDRGPNSPLHF. The CDR3 nucleotides read TGTGCCAGCAGCTTCGACAGGGGACCTAATTCACCCCTCCACTTT.

The CDR3 protein is CASSASGSYNSPLHF. As DNA, the CDR3 is TGTGCCAGCAGCGCCAGTGGCAGTTATAATTCACCCCTCCACTTT. This chain links TRBV9 with TRBJ1-6; D is unresolved. V lost 3 bases and J lost 4, with 11 bases in between. The CDR3 has 15 amino acids. Germline CDR1 reads SGDLS; CDR2 reads YYNGEE.

This clone has a single count. The gene calls are TRBV6-6 and TRBJ2-7; D may be TRBD1 (5 bases). This CDR3 comprises 13 residues. Deletions cut 6 bases from V and 7 bases from J, with 16 bases between. Germline V gene lookup returns CDR1 MNHNY and CDR2 SVGAGI (reference sequence). CDR3 region: CASSQGYLGEQYF. Here the CDR3 DNA reads TGTGCCAGCAGCCAGGGCTACCTGGGGGAGCAGTACTTC.

The rearrangement joins TRBV7-6 to TRBJ2-1, with a possible D match to TRBD2 (5 bases). This CDR3 contains 14 residues. Germline assignment: CDR1 SGHVS and CDR2 FNYEAQ. The ends were cut back, 0 bases at V and 8 bases at J, with 11 bases in the middle. The CDR3 DNA is TGTGCCAGCAGCTTAGCGAGGGTCCACGATGAGCAGTTCTTC. Translation: CASSLARVHDEQFF.